This paragraph reports one T cell receptor beta chain. The antigen remains undetermined. The sample is drawn from a study of OX40 agonist ivuxolimab in advanced cancers. Study overall: Partial responses occurred in three patients (one hepatocellular carcinoma, two cutaneous melanoma). Findings and limits, study-wide: The CD4+ and CD8+ T cells in the blood had expanded clonally by week 6 at 0.1 to 3.0 mg/kg.

TCRdb keeps only in-frame clones here, not all; method: immunoSEQ multiplex PCR. The data contain 70,000 to 100,000 clones, over 80% of them singletons. V lost 5 bases and J lost 5, with 10 bases in between. Germline loops: CDR1 SGHTA, CDR2 FQGTGA. The CDR3 is 13 residues long. This receptor was obtained from an adult with an advanced solid tumor such as melanoma, head and neck, liver or kidney cancer. The specimen was CD4+ or CD8+ T cells sorted from blood, collected in a trial of the OX40 agonist ivuxolimab. The chain uses TRBV7-3 and TRBJ1-3; D is possibly TRBD1 (5 bases). The DNA of the CDR3 is TGTGCCAGCAGCCAGGGAGGGAGAAACACCATATATTTT. Protein sequence: CASSQGGRNTIYF.